The 14 T cell receptor beta chains listed next were all sequenced from one sample in a study of CD8 T cells in ankylosing spondylitis. The study's findings and limits: One TCR beta motif, made up of several highly homologous variants, appeared characteristic of ankylosing spondylitis blood.

TCRdb used MiXCR to reprocess the 5' RACE reads, holding one entry per CDR3 protein. This table has fewer than 650,000 distinct CDR3 sequences, roughly 13% appearing once. For these receptors, no antigen is known. Material: blood, either unsorted or a sorted T cell fraction (not recorded which). The receptors originated from a male donor with ankylosing spondylitis.

This clonotype was seen many times. The V call is TRBV5-1, the J call TRBJ2-3; D call uncertain. The CDR3 totals 12 residues. V was shortened by 7 bases and J by 0 bases, with 6 bases between the two germline ends. The germline V gene encodes CDR1 SGHRS and CDR2 YFSETQ. The chain's CDR3 is CASGSSTDTQYF. DNA of the CDR3: TGCGCCAGCGGGTCAAGCACAGATACGCAGTATTTT.

This clonotype was counted between two and nine times. The V gene is TRBV5-1, the J gene TRBJ1-2; a weak D match, TRBD1 (5 bases). CDR1 and CDR2 from the germline V gene are SGHRS and YFSETQ. Trimming removed 4 bases from V and 7 bases from J, with 14 bases in between. CDR3 size: 13 residues. The CDR3 nucleotides read TGCGCCAGCAGCGAAGTTCAGGGTCTTGGCTACACCTTC. It translates to CASSEVQGLGYTF.

This chain uses TRBV7-6 with TRBJ2-1; possibly TRBD1 for D (6 bases). V gave up 5 bases and J gave up 7 bases, with 21 bases separating them. The CDR3 sequence is 16 residues long. Germline V gives CDR1 SGHVS, CDR2 FNYEAQ. CDR3: CASSPADSLSGNEQFF. CDR3 DNA: TGTGCCAGCAGCCCGGCGGACAGTCTCTCGGGGAATGAGCAGTTCTTC. Using reference TRBV7-6 and TRBJ2-1 for the parts outside the CDR3, the full variable domain is GAGVSQSPRYKVTKRGQDVALRCDPISGHVSLYWYRQALGQGPEFLTYFNYEAQQDKSGLPNDRFSAERPEGSISTLTIQRTEQRDSAMYRCASSPADSLSGNEQFFGPGTRLTVL.

Only a few counts were recorded for this clonotype. This sequence joins TRBV30 and TRBJ1-3, with D maybe TRBD1 (6 bases). V lost 4 bases and J lost 4, with 11 bases in between. Per germline, CDR1 GTSNPN and CDR2 SVGIG (reference sequence). The length of the CDR3 is 13 residues. CDR3 residues: CAWNLQGGNTIYF. The CDR3 bases are TGTGCCTGGAATTTACAGGGAGGAAACACCATATATTTT.

The rearrangement joins TRBV5-1 to TRBJ1-1, with D hard to call. Germline CDR1 SGHRS, CDR2 YFSETQ. V was cut by 2 bases and J by 0 bases, with 14 bases left in between. CDR3 length: 16 amino acids. The CDR3 DNA sequence: TGCGCCAGCAGCTTAGCTGGGTCGGGGTTGAACACTGAAGCTTTCTTT. Translation gives CASSLAGSGLNTEAFF.

This clonotype appeared a few times. This chain connects TRBV6-5 to TRBJ2-3; TRBD2 agrees at 7 bases. V lost 2 bases to trimming and J lost 0 bases; unmatched junction nucleotides: 8. This CDR3 contains 17 residues. The V gene's germline CDR1 is MNHEY and CDR2 SVGAGI. CDR3 sequence reads: CASSYEASGTSTDTQYF. For the CDR3, the DNA is TGTGCCAGCAGTTACGAGGCTAGCGGAACTAGCACAGATACGCAGTATTTT.

This clonotype was found a few times. The chain has TRBV9 and TRBJ2-3; maybe TRBD2 (6 bases). Between the trimmed V and J ends, which lost 6 bases and 2 bases, there was a span of 16 bases. Per germline, CDR1 SGDLS and CDR2 YYNGEE. The CDR3 covers 15 residues. The CDR3 spells CASNPEAGITDTQYF. The CDR3 DNA is TGTGCCAGCAACCCCGAGGCGGGAATCACAGATACGCAGTATTTT.

This clonotype appeared many times. The V call is TRBV5-1, the J call TRBJ2-3, with D perhaps TRBD1 or TRBD2 (5 bases each). Germline-derived CDR1 and CDR2 are SGHRS and YFSETQ. The CDR3 is made up of 15 amino acids. Trimming cost V 4 bases and J 1 base, with 13 bases left between them. CDR3 sequence (DNA): TGCGCCAGCAGCCCCCGGGACGGAGGCACAGATACGCAGTATTTT. Translating gives CASSPRDGGTDTQYF.

V is TRBV6-2 or TRBV6-3 and J is TRBJ2-2; 13 positions match TRBD2. The CDR3 contains 15 residues. With 10 bases clipped from V and 5 bases from J, the junction kept 7 bases outside the gene matches. The germline V gene has CDR1 MNHEY and CDR2 SVGEGT. The CDR3 here is CAIGLAGVETGELFF. The DNA of the CDR3 is TGTGCCATCGGACTAGCGGGAGTCGAAACCGGGGAGCTGTTTTTT.

This clonotype was seen more than once but under ten times. The V and J genes are TRBV2 and TRBJ2-5, with a possible D match to TRBD2 (6 bases). Per germline, CDR1 SNHLY and CDR2 FYNNEI. The germline V and J ends were trimmed by 2 bases and 2 bases, with 12 bases remaining between them. The CDR3 is made up of 15 amino acids. The CDR3 region is CASSEQYRGQETQYF. For the CDR3, the DNA is TGTGCCAGCAGTGAACAGTATCGGGGGCAAGAGACCCAGTACTTC.

The CDR3 loop reads CASSSQGYEKLFF. Written as DNA, the CDR3 is TGTGCCAGCAGCTCGCAGGGGTATGAAAAACTGTTTTTT. The chain employs TRBV7-9 and TRBJ1-4; possibly TRBD1 for D (6 bases). V was shortened by 4 bases and J by 6 bases, with 9 bases between the two germline ends. CDR3 length: 13 residues. Germline V CDR1 and CDR2: SEHNR, FQNEAQ (reference sequence).

The chain recombines TRBV5-1 with TRBJ2-5, with 7 bases that match TRBD1. Germline V gene lookup returns CDR1 SGHRS and CDR2 YFSETQ. The CDR3 loop spans 13 amino acids. V trimming: 4 bases; J trimming: 5 bases; junction bases outside the gene matches: 5. The CDR3 nucleotides read TGCGCCAGCAGCCGACAGGGTTGGGAGACCCAGTACTTC. Protein product: CASSRQGWETQYF.

This clonotype was observed at least ten times. V and J are TRBV7-8 and TRBJ1-1; 8 bases are shared with TRBD1. The V gene end was trimmed by 3 bases and the J gene end by 5 bases; junction bases not matched to a gene: 5. Germline CDR1 and CDR2: SGHVS and FQNEAQ. The CDR3 extends over 14 amino acids. The CDR3 sequence is CASSFGQGGTEAFF. DNA of the CDR3: TGTGCCAGCAGCTTTGGACAGGGCGGGACTGAAGCTTTCTTT.

The V gene is TRBV19, the J gene TRBJ2-3, with 8 bases aligning to TRBD2. Per the germline V gene, CDR1 is LNHDA and CDR2 is SQIVND (reference sequence). The length of the CDR3 is 17 residues. V shed 3 bases and J 1 base; nucleotides not matched to a gene: 9. Written as DNA, the CDR3 is TGTGCCAGTAGTATTCGAAGCGGGAGTGGGGGCACAGATACGCAGTATTTT. Its translation: CASSIRSGSGGTDTQYF.